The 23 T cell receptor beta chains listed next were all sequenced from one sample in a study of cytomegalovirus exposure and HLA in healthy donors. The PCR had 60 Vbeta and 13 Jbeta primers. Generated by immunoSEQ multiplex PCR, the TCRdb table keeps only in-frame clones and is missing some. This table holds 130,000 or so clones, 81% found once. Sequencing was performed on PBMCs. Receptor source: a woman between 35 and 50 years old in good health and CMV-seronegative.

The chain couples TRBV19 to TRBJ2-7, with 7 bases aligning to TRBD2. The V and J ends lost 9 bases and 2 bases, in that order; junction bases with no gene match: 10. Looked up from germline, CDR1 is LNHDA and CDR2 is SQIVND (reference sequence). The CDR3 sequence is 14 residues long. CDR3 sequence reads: CASATGGSTYEQYF. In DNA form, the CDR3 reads TGTGCCAGCGCCACCGGCGGGAGTACCTACGAGCAGTACTTC. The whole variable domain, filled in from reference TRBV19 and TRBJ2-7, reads DGGITQSPKYLFRKEGQNVTLSCEQNLNHDAMYWYRQDPGQGLRLIYYSQIVNDFQKGDIAEGYSVSREKKESFPLTVTSAQKNPTAFYLCASATGGSTYEQYFGPGTRLTVT.

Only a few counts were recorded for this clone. The chain's CDR3 is CASSQGSWEEKLFF. In DNA, the CDR3 is TGCGCCAGCAGCCAGGGGTCCTGGGAGGAAAAACTGTTTTTT. The chain combines TRBV4-3 with TRBJ1-4; D not resolved. V was trimmed by 3 bases and J by 8 bases, leaving 13 bases between them. CDR1 and CDR2 (germline): LGHNA, YSLEER. There are 14 residues in the CDR3.

Here the CDR3 reads CASSSPRPQDTQYF. CDR3 coding DNA: TGTGCCAGCAGCTCCCCCCGTCCCCAGGATACGCAGTATTTT. The chain uses TRBV13 and TRBJ2-3, with D unresolved. Germline V gene data show CDR1 as PRHDT and CDR2 as FYEKMQ (reference sequence). V was clipped by 4 bases and J by 6 bases, with 14 bases between them. The CDR3 contains 14 residues.

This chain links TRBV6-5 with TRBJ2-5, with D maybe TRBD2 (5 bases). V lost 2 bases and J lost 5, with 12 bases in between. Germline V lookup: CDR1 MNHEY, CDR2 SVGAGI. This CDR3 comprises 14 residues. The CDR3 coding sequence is TGTGCCAGCAGTTACCCGCGACGCGGGGAGACCCAGTACTTC. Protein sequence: CASSYPRRGETQYF.

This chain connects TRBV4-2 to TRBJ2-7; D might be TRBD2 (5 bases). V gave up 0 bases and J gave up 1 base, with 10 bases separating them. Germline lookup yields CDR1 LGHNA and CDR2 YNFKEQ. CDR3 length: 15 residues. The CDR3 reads CASSQEAAGSYEQYF. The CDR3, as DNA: TGTGCCAGCAGCCAAGAAGCGGCAGGTTCCTACGAGCAGTACTTC.

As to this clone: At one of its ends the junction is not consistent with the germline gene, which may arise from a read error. The CDR3: CASSLAGVSRGGPRLGQPQHF. As DNA, the CDR3 is TGTGCTAGCAGCTTAGCCGGGGTATCTCGGGGGGGACCGAGGTTGGGTCAGCCCCAGCATTTT. The rearrangement joins TRBV7-7 to TRBJ1-5, with a possible D match to TRBD1 (5 bases). The V gene's germline CDR1 is SSHAT and CDR2 FNYEAQ (reference sequence). This CDR3 comprises 21 residues.

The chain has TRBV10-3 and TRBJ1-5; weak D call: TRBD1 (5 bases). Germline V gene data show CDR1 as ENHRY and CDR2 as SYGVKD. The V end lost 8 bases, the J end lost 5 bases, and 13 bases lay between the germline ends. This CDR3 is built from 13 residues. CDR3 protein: CAISGGGDQPQHF. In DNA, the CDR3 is TGTGCCATCTCTGGTGGGGGGGATCAGCCCCAGCATTTT.

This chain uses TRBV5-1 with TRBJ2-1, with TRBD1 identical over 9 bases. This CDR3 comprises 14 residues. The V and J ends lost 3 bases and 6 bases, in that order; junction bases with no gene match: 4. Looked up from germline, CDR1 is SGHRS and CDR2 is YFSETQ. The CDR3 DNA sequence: TGCGCCAGCAGCTCCTTGGACAGGGGCAATGAGCAGTTCTTC. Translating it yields CASSSLDRGNEQFF.

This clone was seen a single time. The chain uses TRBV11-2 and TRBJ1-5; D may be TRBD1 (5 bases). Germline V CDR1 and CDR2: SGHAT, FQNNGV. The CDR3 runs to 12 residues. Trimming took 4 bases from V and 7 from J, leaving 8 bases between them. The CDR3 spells CASSSQGQPQHF. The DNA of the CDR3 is TGTGCCAGCAGCTCCCAGGGCCAGCCCCAGCATTTT.

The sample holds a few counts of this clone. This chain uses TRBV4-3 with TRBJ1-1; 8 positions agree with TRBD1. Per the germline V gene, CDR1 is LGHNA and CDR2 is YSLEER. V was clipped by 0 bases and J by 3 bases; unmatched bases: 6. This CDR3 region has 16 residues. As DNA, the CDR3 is TGCGCCAGCAGCCAAGAGCCAGGGGGCGTGTACACTGAAGCTTTCTTT. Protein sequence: CASSQEPGGVYTEAFF.

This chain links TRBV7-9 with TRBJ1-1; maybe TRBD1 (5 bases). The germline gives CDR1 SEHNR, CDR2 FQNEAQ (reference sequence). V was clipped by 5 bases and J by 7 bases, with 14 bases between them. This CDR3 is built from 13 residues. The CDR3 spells CASSPPQGNEAFF. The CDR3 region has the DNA TGTGCCAGCAGCCCCCCCCAGGGCAATGAAGCTTTCTTT.

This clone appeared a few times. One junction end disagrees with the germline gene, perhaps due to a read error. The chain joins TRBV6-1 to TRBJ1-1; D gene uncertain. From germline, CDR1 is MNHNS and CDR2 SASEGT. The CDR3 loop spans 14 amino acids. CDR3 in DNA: TGTGCCAGCAGGAGGGTAGAGGTGAATACTGAAGCTTTCTTT. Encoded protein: CASRRVEVNTEAFF.

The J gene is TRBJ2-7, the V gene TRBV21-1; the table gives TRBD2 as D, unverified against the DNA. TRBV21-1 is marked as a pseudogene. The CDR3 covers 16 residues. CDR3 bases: TGTGCCAGCAGCAAAGCTTTGCTAGCGGGAGGCTACGAGCAGTACTTC. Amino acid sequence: CASSKALLAGGYEQYF.

The DNA of the CDR3 is TGTGCCAGCAAGAAGGGGGGGTCTGACGGGGAGCTGTTTTTT. Amino acids: CASKKGGSDGELFF. The V and J genes are TRBV6-6 and TRBJ2-2; D possibly corresponds to TRBD2 (7 bases). The germline CDR1 and CDR2 sequences are MNHNY and SVGAGI (reference sequence). The CDR3 runs 14 residues. V was clipped by 7 bases and J by 7 bases, with 16 bases between them.

CDR3 sequence reads: CASSFSSGRDNEQFF. The CDR3 nucleotides are TGCGCCAGCAGCTTCTCTAGCGGGAGGGACAATGAGCAGTTCTTC. V usage is TRBV5-1 and J usage is TRBJ2-1, with TRBD2 matching 12 bases. The germline gives CDR1 SGHRS, CDR2 YFSETQ. This CDR3 spans 15 amino acids. The V and J ends lost 2 bases and 5 bases, in that order; junction bases with no gene match: 2.

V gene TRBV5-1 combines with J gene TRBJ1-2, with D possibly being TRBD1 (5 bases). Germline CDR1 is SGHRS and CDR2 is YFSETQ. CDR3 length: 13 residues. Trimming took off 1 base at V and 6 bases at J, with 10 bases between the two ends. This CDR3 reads CASSLRGGDGYTF. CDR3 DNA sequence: TGCGCCAGCAGCTTGCGGGGAGGGGATGGCTACACCTTC.

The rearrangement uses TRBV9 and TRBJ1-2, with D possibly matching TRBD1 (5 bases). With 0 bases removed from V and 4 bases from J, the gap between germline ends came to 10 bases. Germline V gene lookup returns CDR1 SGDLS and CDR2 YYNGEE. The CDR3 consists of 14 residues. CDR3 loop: CASSVGREGYGYTF. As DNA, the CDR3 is TGTGCCAGCAGCGTAGGCAGGGAAGGCTATGGCTACACCTTC.

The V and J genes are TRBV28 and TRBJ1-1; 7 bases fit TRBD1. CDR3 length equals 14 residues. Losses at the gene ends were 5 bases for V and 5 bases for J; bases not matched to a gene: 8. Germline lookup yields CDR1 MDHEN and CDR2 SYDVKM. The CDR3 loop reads CASSPGGQRTEAFF. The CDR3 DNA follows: TGTGCCAGCAGTCCAGGGGGTCAGCGGACTGAAGCTTTCTTT.

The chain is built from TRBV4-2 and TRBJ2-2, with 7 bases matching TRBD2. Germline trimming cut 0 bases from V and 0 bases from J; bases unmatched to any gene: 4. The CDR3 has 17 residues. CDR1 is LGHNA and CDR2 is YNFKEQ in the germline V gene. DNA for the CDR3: TGTGCCAGCAGCCAAGATTGGGCGGGAGCGAACACCGGGGAGCTGTTTTTT. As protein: CASSQDWAGANTGELFF.

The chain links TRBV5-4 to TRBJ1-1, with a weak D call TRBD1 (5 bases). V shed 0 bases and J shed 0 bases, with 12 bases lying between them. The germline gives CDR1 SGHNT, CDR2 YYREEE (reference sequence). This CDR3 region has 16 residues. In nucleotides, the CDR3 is TGTGCCAGCAGCTTGGGGGGGGGATCCATGAACACTGAAGCTTTCTTT. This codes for CASSLGGGSMNTEAFF.

In nucleotides, the CDR3 is TGTGCCAGCAGCTTGTTTTTCAGGGGGAGCACTGAAGCTTTCTTT. Residues: CASSLFFRGSTEAFF. The V gene is TRBV5-8, the J gene TRBJ1-1, with TRBD1 matching over 7 bases. From germline, CDR1 is SGHTS and CDR2 YDEGEE. CDR3 length: 15 residues. The junction had 7 bases not matched to a gene; V was cut back by 1 base and J by 4 bases.

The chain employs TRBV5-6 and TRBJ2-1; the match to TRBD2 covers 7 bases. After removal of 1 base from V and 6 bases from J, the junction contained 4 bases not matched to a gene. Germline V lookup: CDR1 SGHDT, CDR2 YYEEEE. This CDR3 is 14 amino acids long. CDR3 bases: TGTGCCAGCAGCTTGCCGGGAGGACCCAATGAGCAGTTCTTC. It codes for CASSLPGGPNEQFF.

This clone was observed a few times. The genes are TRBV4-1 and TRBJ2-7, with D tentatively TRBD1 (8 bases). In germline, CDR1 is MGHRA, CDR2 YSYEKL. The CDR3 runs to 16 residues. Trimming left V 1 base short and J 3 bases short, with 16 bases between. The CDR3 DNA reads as TGCGCCAGCAGCCAAGGGGGGGGGACAGGAGTCTACGAGCAGTACTTC. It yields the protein CASSQGGGTGVYEQYF.